Listed below are T cell receptor beta chains from one sample, sequenced in a study of OX40 agonist ivuxolimab in advanced cancers. Sequencing used immunoSEQ multiplex PCR; TCRdb keeps in-frame clones, though not all of them. The sample holds about 44,000 clones, over 85% seen once. The material was CD4+ or CD8+ T cells sorted from blood, obtained in a trial of the OX40 agonist ivuxolimab. These receptors came from an adult with an advanced solid tumor such as melanoma, head and neck, liver or kidney cancer. The CDR3 runs from the conserved cysteine through the conserved F or W. D genes are given only for firm matches. Clone size is given for some rows only: seen once, a few or many times, or a class if the clone is expanded.

v_call: TRBV7-2
clone_size: medium-sized
d_call: .
j_call: TRBJ1-1
cdr3_aa: CASSLGPGMEAFF
cdr3_nt: TGTGCCAGCAGCTTAGGCCCGGGGATGGAAGCTTTCTTT

v_call: TRBV19
clone_size: few
d_call: .
j_call: TRBJ1-2
cdr3_aa: CASSNALQDSHGYTF
cdr3_nt: TGTGCCAGTAGTAATGCCCTCCAGGACAGCCATGGCTACACCTTC

v_call: TRBV5-6
clone_size: .
d_call: TRBD2
j_call: TRBJ2-1
cdr3_aa: CASSSSPAGYYNEQFF
cdr3_nt: TGTGCCAGCAGCTCGTCGCCAGCGGGGTACTACAATGAGCAGTTCTTC

v_call: TRBV28
clone_size: .
d_call: .
j_call: TRBJ2-7
cdr3_aa: CASSFPSARLSYEQYF
cdr3_nt: TGTGCCAGCAGTTTTCCCTCCGCCAGGCTATCCTACGAGCAGTACTTC

v_call: TRBV7-9
clone_size: .
d_call: .
j_call: TRBJ2-6
cdr3_aa: CASSPDPPVAGANVLTF
cdr3_nt: TGTGCCAGCAGCCCAGACCCCCCGGTAGCTGGGGCCAACGTCCTGACTTTC

v_call: TRBV13
clone_size: .
d_call: TRBD1
j_call: TRBJ1-4
cdr3_aa: CASSSTGVREKLFF
cdr3_nt: TGTGCCAGCAGCTCCACAGGGGTGAGGGAAAAACTGTTTTTT

v_call: TRBV2
clone_size: .
d_call: TRBD2
j_call: TRBJ2-1
cdr3_aa: CASSEPPKERGGSNEQFF
cdr3_nt: TGTGCCAGCAGTGAACCGCCGAAGGAGCGGGGGGGCTCGAATGAGCAGTTCTTC

v_call: TRBV13
clone_size: once
d_call: .
j_call: TRBJ1-4
cdr3_aa: CASSLTATNEKLFF
cdr3_nt: TGTGCCAGCAGCTTAACCGCAACTAATGAAAAACTGTTTTTT

v_call: TRBV6-5
clone_size: .
d_call: TRBD1
j_call: TRBJ2-7
cdr3_aa: CASSWGQGVSYEQYF
cdr3_nt: TGTGCCAGCAGTTGGGGACAGGGTGTCTCCTACGAGCAGTACTTC

v_call: TRBV10-3
clone_size: .
d_call: .
j_call: TRBJ1-1
cdr3_aa: CAISASPMNTEAFF
cdr3_nt: TGTGCCATCAGTGCGTCCCCCATGAACACTGAAGCTTTCTTT

v_call: TRBV18
clone_size: .
d_call: .
j_call: TRBJ2-7
cdr3_aa: CASSPLSPRSEQYF
cdr3_nt: TGTGCCAGCTCACCACTCTCACCCAGGAGCGAGCAGTACTTC

v_call: TRBV5-1
clone_size: few
d_call: .
j_call: TRBJ1-1
cdr3_aa: CASRPPPGNTEAFF
cdr3_nt: TGCGCCAGCAGGCCCCCTCCGGGGAACACTGAAGCTTTCTTT

v_call: TRBV9
clone_size: .
d_call: TRBD2
j_call: TRBJ2-1
cdr3_aa: CASSVVMAGGEQFF
cdr3_nt: TGTGCCAGCAGCGTAGTAATGGCGGGAGGTGAGCAGTTCTTC

v_call: TRBV6-4
clone_size: few
d_call: TRBD2
j_call: TRBJ2-2
cdr3_aa: CASNPGGTGELFF
cdr3_nt: TGTGCCAGCAACCCGGGGGGCACCGGGGAGCTGTTTTTT

v_call: TRBV13
clone_size: .
d_call: .
j_call: TRBJ2-7
cdr3_aa: CASSPRDRYEQYF
cdr3_nt: TGTGCCAGCAGCCCCCGTGATCGCTACGAGCAGTACTTC

v_call: TRBV14
clone_size: .
d_call: TRBD1
j_call: TRBJ1-4
cdr3_aa: CASSPWTGGAATNEKLFF
cdr3_nt: TGTGCCAGCAGCCCGTGGACAGGGGGGGCGGCAACTAATGAAAAACTGTTTTTT

v_call: TRBV6-1
clone_size: .
d_call: TRBD1
j_call: TRBJ1-1
cdr3_aa: CASSDRGLNTEAFF
cdr3_nt: TGTGCCAGCAGTGACAGGGGGCTGAACACTGAAGCTTTCTTT

v_call: TRBV18
clone_size: many
d_call: TRBD1
j_call: TRBJ1-6
cdr3_aa: CASSPYPGQGSYNSPLHF
cdr3_nt: TGTGCCAGCTCACCATACCCGGGACAGGGGTCCTATAATTCACCCCTCCACTTT

v_call: TRBV5-1
clone_size: .
d_call: .
j_call: TRBJ1-2
cdr3_aa: CASSPSGGTSYGYTF
cdr3_nt: TGCGCCAGCAGCCCTTCGGGCGGGACGTCCTATGGCTACACCTTC

v_call: TRBV29-1
clone_size: .
d_call: TRBD1
j_call: TRBJ2-7
cdr3_aa: CSVEEGTGGEQYF
cdr3_nt: TGCAGCGTTGAAGAAGGGACAGGGGGCGAGCAGTACTTC

v_call: TRBV27
clone_size: .
d_call: .
j_call: TRBJ1-1
cdr3_aa: CASSLSGNKNTEAFF
cdr3_nt: TGTGCCAGCAGTTTATCAGGGAACAAGAACACTGAAGCTTTCTTT

v_call: TRBV6-6
clone_size: .
d_call: .
j_call: TRBJ1-1
cdr3_aa: CASSYTSGTAEAFF
cdr3_nt: TGTGCCAGCAGTTACACCTCCGGGACTGCAGAAGCTTTCTTT

v_call: TRBV21-1
clone_size: .
d_call: .
j_call: TRBJ2-3
cdr3_aa: CASSIPRDTQYF
cdr3_nt: TGTGCCAGCAGCATCCCCAGAGATACGCAGTATTTT

v_call: TRBV19
clone_size: .
d_call: TRBD1
j_call: TRBJ2-5
cdr3_aa: CASRDRGRETQYF
cdr3_nt: TGTGCCAGTCGGGACAGGGGACGGGAGACCCAGTACTTC

v_call: TRBV7-8
clone_size: .
d_call: TRBD1
j_call: TRBJ2-7
cdr3_aa: CASSSTGTAYEQYF
cdr3_nt: TGTGCCAGCAGCTCCACCGGGACAGCCTACGAGCAGTACTTC